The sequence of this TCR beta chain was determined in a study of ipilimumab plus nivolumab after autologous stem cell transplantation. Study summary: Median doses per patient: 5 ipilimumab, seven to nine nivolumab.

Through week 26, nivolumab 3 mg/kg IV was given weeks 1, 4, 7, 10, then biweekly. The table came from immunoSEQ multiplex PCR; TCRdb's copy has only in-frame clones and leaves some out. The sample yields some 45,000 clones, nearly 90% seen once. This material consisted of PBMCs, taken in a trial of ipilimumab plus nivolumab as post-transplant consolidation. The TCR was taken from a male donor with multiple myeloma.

CDR3 nucleotide sequence: TGTGCCAGCAGATTCCGGACAGGGGGCACTGAAGCTTTCTTT. It encodes CASRFRTGGTEAFF. The chain employs TRBV5-6 and TRBJ1-1; 10 nucleotides agree with TRBD1. CDR3 length: 14 amino acids. The ends lost 5 bases at V and 4 bases at J; junction bases unmatched: 5. From germline, CDR1 is SGHDT and CDR2 YYEEEE.